A single sample is the source of the 25 T cell receptor beta chains below, sequenced in a study of blood T cell repertoires in COVID-19. Method: immunoSEQ multiplex PCR; TCRdb's copy keeps in-frame clones and lacks some. The sample holds about 180,000 clones, 75% to 90% seen once. The specimen was peripheral blood. The receptors were sampled from a human donor with active or convalescent COVID-19. The donor label of this sample is uncertain.

The chain links TRBV28 to TRBJ1-2; 7 bases are a match to TRBD1. This CDR3 is 17 amino acids long. The trim removed 0 bases at V and 5 bases at J, leaving 12 bases unmatched. Germline V gene data show CDR1 as MDHEN and CDR2 as SYDVKM. In nucleotides, the CDR3 is TGTGCCAGCAGTTTATGGAGATCCGGGACAGCCCTTTATGGCTACACCTTC. It encodes CASSLWRSGTALYGYTF.

The gene calls are TRBV9 and TRBJ2-3; TRBD2 matches at 7 bases. Trimming cost V 3 bases and J 2 bases; bases outside gene matches: 6. Per germline, CDR1 SGDLS and CDR2 YYNGEE. This CDR3 has 15 residues. The CDR3 protein is CASSAGGGPTDTQYF. CDR3 nucleotides: TGTGCCAGCAGCGCCGGGGGAGGGCCCACAGATACGCAGTATTTT. The full variable domain, in which reference TRBV9 and TRBJ2-3 provide the parts outside the CDR3, is DSGVTQTPKHLITATGQRVTLRCSPRSGDLSVYWYQQSLDQGLQFLIQYYNGEERAKGNILERFSAQQFPDLHSELNLSSLELGDSALYFCASSAGGGPTDTQYFGPGTRLTVL.

The chain couples TRBV12-3 or TRBV12-4 to TRBJ2-1; TRBD1 matches 11 bases. The CDR3 sequence is 13 residues long. The trim removed 7 bases at V and 13 bases at J, leaving 9 bases unmatched. CDR3 sequence reads: CASIIGQGAGQFF. CDR3 coding DNA: TGTGCCAGCATCATAGGACAGGGGGCCGGCCAGTTCTTC.

V gene TRBV19 combines with J gene TRBJ1-5; no clear D. The CDR3 spans 18 residues. V was trimmed by 3 bases and J by 3 bases, leaving 21 bases between them. Germline values: CDR1 LNHDA, CDR2 SQIVND (reference sequence). CDR3 in amino acids: CASSMHTRGVPFNQPQHF. For the CDR3, the DNA is TGTGCCAGTAGTATGCATACCCGGGGAGTCCCTTTCAATCAGCCCCAGCATTTT. Full variable domain (rest looked up from reference TRBV19 and TRBJ1-5): DGGITQSPKYLFRKEGQNVTLSCEQNLNHDAMYWYRQDPGQGLRLIYYSQIVNDFQKGDIAEGYSVSREKKESFPLTVTSAQKNPTAFYLCASSMHTRGVPFNQPQHFGDGTRLSIL.

This chain connects TRBV10-1 to TRBJ1-1; a weak D match, TRBD1 (6 bases). The germline CDR1 and CDR2 sequences are WNHNN and SYGVQD (reference sequence). The CDR3 length is 12 residues. Trimming cost V 3 bases and J 6 bases, with 8 bases left between them. The DNA of the CDR3 is TGCGCCAGCAGTGACTACAGGGCTGAAGCTTTCTTT. It translates to CASSDYRAEAFF.

The rearrangement joins TRBV5-1 to TRBJ2-5, with TRBD2 matching 7 bases. The CDR3 is 16 amino acids. Germline V gene lookup returns CDR1 SGHRS and CDR2 YFSETQ. Unmatched junction bases numbered 10, after V lost 4 bases and J lost 1 base. The CDR3 loop is CASSTGTTIPQETQYF. CDR3 coding DNA: TGCGCCAGCAGCACCGGGACTACGATCCCCCAAGAGACCCAGTACTTC.

V and J are TRBV7-2 and TRBJ1-5; D gene unclear. The CDR3 consists of 14 residues. V was shortened by 3 bases and J by 0 bases, with 6 bases between the two germline ends. Germline V gene data show CDR1 as SGHTA and CDR2 as FQGNSA. CDR3 sequence: CASSFLYSNQPQHF. The CDR3 DNA is TGTGCCAGCAGCTTCCTCTATAGCAATCAGCCCCAGCATTTT. Together with reference TRBV7-2 and TRBJ1-5, the CDR3 gives the full variable domain: GAGVSQSPSNKVTEKGKDVELRCDPISGHTALYWYRQSLGQGLEFLIYFQGNSAPDKSGLPSDRFSAERTGGSVSTLTIQRTQQEDSAVYLCASSFLYSNQPQHFGDGTRLSIL.

The chain recombines TRBV11-3 with TRBJ2-7, with 8 bases that match TRBD2. The germline V gene encodes CDR1 SGHNT and CDR2 YENEEA. This CDR3 spans 13 amino acids. J lost 3 bases, V lost 5 bases, and 3 bases had no gene match. The CDR3 DNA reads TGTGCCAGCAGCCTCGGGACTAGCTACGAGCAGTACTTC. Amino acids: CASSLGTSYEQYF.

The gene calls are TRBV3-1 (or the pseudogene TRBV3-2) and TRBJ2-3, with 12 bases matching TRBD2. J was trimmed by 5 bases and V by 2 bases; bases with no gene match: 8. This CDR3 is 17 amino acids long. CDR1 LGHDT and CDR2 YNNKEL come from the germline V gene (reference sequence). In nucleotides, the CDR3 is TGTGCCAGCAGCCAACGACTAGCGGGAGTATCCAGAGATACGCAGTATTTT. Amino acid sequence: CASSQRLAGVSRDTQYF.

The chain has TRBV6-6 and TRBJ2-1; 11 positions match TRBD2. CDR3 length: 20 amino acids. Germline V gene data show CDR1 as MNHNY and CDR2 as SVGAGI (reference sequence). Unmatched junction bases numbered 17, after V lost 6 bases and J lost 1 base. The CDR3 is CASSLHRGSGRVGSYNEQFF. CDR3 DNA: TGTGCCAGCAGCCTCCATAGGGGTAGCGGGAGGGTAGGGTCCTACAATGAGCAGTTCTTC.

This chain joins TRBV15 and TRBJ2-7, with D hard to call. V was trimmed by 0 bases and J by 1 base, leaving 10 bases between them. Germline V CDR1 and CDR2: LNHNV, YYDKDF (reference sequence). The CDR3 sequence is 15 residues long. CDR3 bases: TGTGCCACCAGCAGAGATTTCGAGGTGTCCTACGAGCAGTACTTC. Translated: CATSRDFEVSYEQYF.

The rearrangement links TRBV5-1 to TRBJ1-5, with D possibly TRBD1 on 5 matching bases. This CDR3 is built from 13 residues. Germline V gives CDR1 SGHRS, CDR2 YFSETQ. Trimming pared 4 bases from V and 5 bases from J, leaving 10 bases between. Here the CDR3 DNA reads TGCGCCAGCAGCCCCGGAGGGGATCAGCCCCAGCATTTT. Its translation: CASSPGGDQPQHF.

V is TRBV6-5 and J is TRBJ2-1; possibly TRBD1 for D (6 bases). Germline assignment: CDR1 MNHEY and CDR2 SVGAGI. V was shortened by 6 bases and J by 7 bases, with 16 bases between the two germline ends. The CDR3 is 14 amino acids. The CDR3 nucleotides are TGTGCCAGCAGAGACAATGGGGGCAGTAATGAGCAGTTCTTC. The encoded protein is CASRDNGGSNEQFF.

The gene calls are TRBV7-2 and TRBJ1-4; tentative D call: TRBD1 (6 bases). The germline V gene has CDR1 SGHTA and CDR2 FQGNSA. Trimming pared 5 bases from V and 3 bases from J, leaving 13 bases between. The CDR3 covers 15 residues. The CDR3 coding sequence is TGTGCCAGCAGCGATCCGACAGGCCCTAATGAAAAACTGTTTTTT. This encodes CASSDPTGPNEKLFF.

The chain combines TRBV20-1 with TRBJ2-7; 11 bases match TRBD2. V shed 3 bases, J shed 3 bases, and the junction held 4 bases outside the gene matches. The V gene's germline CDR1 is DFQATT and CDR2 SNEGSKA (reference sequence). This CDR3 is 14 amino acids long. The CDR3 nucleotides read TGCAGTGCTAGTAGGGGGACTAGCGGCTACGAGCAGTACTTC. The encoded protein is CSASRGTSGYEQYF.

This sequence joins TRBV24-1 and TRBJ1-1; no definite D call. Germline CDR1 reads KGHDR; CDR2 reads SFDVKD. The CDR3 loop spans 13 amino acids. V lost 4 bases to trimming and J lost 4 bases, with 9 bases between them. The CDR3 region is CATSDGSSTEAFF. In DNA, the CDR3 is TGTGCCACCAGTGACGGGTCTTCCACTGAAGCTTTCTTT.

Concerning this clone: A single base separates this from a much larger clone, so it may be a read error. The chain is built from TRBV5-4 and TRBJ1-2, with 7 bases identical to TRBD1. This CDR3 is built from 14 residues. Per the germline V gene, CDR1 is SGHNT and CDR2 is YYREEE (reference sequence). V trimming: 0 bases; J trimming: 4 bases; junction bases outside the gene matches: 3. Here the CDR3 reads CASSLDRGGYGYTF. CDR3 DNA: TGTGCCAGCAGCTTGGACAGGGGCGGCTATGGCTACACCTTC.

The gene calls are TRBV18 and TRBJ2-6; weak D call: TRBD1 (6 bases). The ends were cut back, 5 bases at V and 2 bases at J, with 7 bases in the middle. From germline, CDR1 is KGHSH and CDR2 LQKENI. CDR3 length: 14 residues. CDR3 in amino acids: CASSEGAGANVLTF. In nucleotides, the CDR3 is TGTGCCAGCTCAGAGGGGGCTGGGGCCAACGTCCTGACTTTC.

The CDR3 protein is CASSRDGTAPINEQFF. CDR3 coding DNA: TGTGCCAGCAGTCGGGACGGGACAGCCCCTATTAATGAGCAGTTCTTC. The V and J genes are TRBV27 and TRBJ2-1, with 7 bases lining up with TRBD1. Germline V lookup: CDR1 MNHEY, CDR2 SMNVEV (reference sequence). The V and J ends lost 5 bases and 7 bases, in that order; junction bases with no gene match: 14. The CDR3 runs to 16 residues.

The V gene is TRBV7-6, the J gene TRBJ2-5; 12 bases match TRBD1. Germline V gene data show CDR1 as SGHVS and CDR2 as FNYEAQ. The ends lost 5 bases at V and 5 bases at J; junction bases unmatched: 18. This CDR3 region has 19 residues. The CDR3: CASSRSRTGQGALEETQYF. CDR3 bases: TGTGCCAGCAGCCGATCTCGAACGGGACAGGGGGCCTTGGAGGAGACCCAGTACTTC.

This chain links TRBV19 with TRBJ1-6; D remains ambiguous. V was shortened by 5 bases and J by 11 bases, with 16 bases between the two germline ends. CDR1 and CDR2 from the germline V gene are LNHDA and SQIVND (reference sequence). This CDR3 region has 14 residues. The CDR3 protein is CASSFLTEGAPLHF. The CDR3 DNA reads as TGTGCCAGTAGTTTCCTAACAGAGGGCGCACCCCTCCACTTT.

The chain is built from TRBV6-2 or TRBV6-3 and TRBJ2-5; possibly TRBD2 for D (5 bases). Trimming stripped 1 base from V and 5 bases from J, with 11 bases between. The CDR3 contains 14 residues. The V gene's germline CDR1 is MNHEY and CDR2 SVGEGT. This chain's CDR3 is CASSYLSSGETQYF. CDR3 sequence (DNA): TGTGCCAGCAGTTACTTATCTTCGGGGGAGACCCAGTACTTC.

The V gene is TRBV29-1, the J gene TRBJ2-7; the match to TRBD2 covers 14 bases. The V segment lost 8 bases and the J segment 3 bases; nucleotides outside the gene matches: 12. The V gene's germline CDR1 is SQVTM and CDR2 ANQGSEA. The CDR3 is made up of 16 amino acids. The CDR3 DNA sequence: TGCAGCACGGTGGGGGGACTAGCGGGAGCCCTCTACGAGCAGTACTTC. This codes for CSTVGGLAGALYEQYF.

The CDR3 loop reads CASSLARRGFDTQYF. CDR3 DNA: TGTGCCAGCAGCTTAGCGAGGCGGGGATTTGATACGCAGTATTTT. V gene TRBV7-2 combines with J gene TRBJ2-3; TRBD2 might be the D (6 bases). There are 15 residues in the CDR3. Between the trimmed V and J ends, which lost 0 bases and 6 bases, there was a span of 13 bases. Germline V gives CDR1 SGHTA, CDR2 FQGNSA.

The chain has TRBV30 and TRBJ2-2, with 8 bases lining up with TRBD2. Trimming removed 1 base from V and 5 bases from J; junction bases left unmatched: 6. The CDR3 is made up of 15 amino acids. Germline CDR1 reads GTSNPN; CDR2 reads SVGIG (reference sequence). CDR3 in DNA: TGTGCCTGGAGTGCAACCGGGACTAGAACCGGGGAGCTGTTTTTT. The encoded protein is CAWSATGTRTGELFF.